The 8 T cell receptor beta chains listed next were all sequenced from one sample in a study of blood T cell repertoires in COVID-19. Assay used: immunoSEQ multiplex PCR; TCRdb lists only in-frame clones, some missing. Altogether 90,000 to 140,000 clones are present, approximately 80% being singletons, with the ten largest covering over 35%. Sequenced material: peripheral blood. Receptors originate from a man at least 80 years old with acute or convalescent COVID-19.

This clone was observed once. The chain links TRBV2 to TRBJ1-6; no firm D call. Trimming left V 6 bases short and J 1 base short, with 4 bases between. This CDR3 comprises 13 residues. The germline V gene encodes CDR1 SNHLY and CDR2 FYNNEI. CDR3 DNA sequence: TGTGCCAGCAGACAGTCCTATAATTCACCCCTCCACTTT. Its translation: CASRQSYNSPLHF. Full variable domain (outside the CDR3, taken from reference TRBV2 and TRBJ1-6): EPEVTQTPSHQVTQMGQEVILRCVPISNHLYFYWYRQILGQKVEFLVSFYNNEISEKSEIFDDQFSVERPDGSNFTLKIRSTKLEDSAMYFCASRQSYNSPLHFGNGTRLTVT.

The chain recombines TRBV29-1 with TRBJ1-1, with a tentative D call TRBD1 (5 bases). From germline, CDR1 is SQVTM and CDR2 ANQGSEA. Trimming removed 4 bases from V and 5 bases from J, with 11 bases in between. This CDR3 is built from 12 residues. The CDR3 coding sequence is TGCAGCGTTGTCGGGGGATGGACTGAAGCTTTCTTT. This translates into CSVVGGWTEAFF.

The V and J genes are TRBV5-1 and TRBJ2-1, with D possibly TRBD1 on 7 matching bases. V was clipped by 4 bases and J by 4 bases, with 21 bases between them. There are 17 residues in the CDR3. Looked up from germline, CDR1 is SGHRS and CDR2 is YFSETQ. As DNA, the CDR3 is TGCGCCAGCAGCCCGAGGGCGCCAGGGGGACTTTACAATGAGCAGTTCTTC. Its protein is CASSPRAPGGLYNEQFF.

This clone occurred a few times. The chain couples TRBV6-5 to TRBJ2-2; 8 nucleotides line up with TRBD1. Germline V gives CDR1 MNHEY, CDR2 SVGAGI. J was trimmed by 4 bases and V by 6 bases; bases with no gene match: 7. This CDR3 contains 15 residues. This CDR3 reads CASSLTGESTGELFF. DNA for the CDR3: TGTGCCAGCAGCCTGACAGGGGAGAGCACCGGGGAGCTGTTTTTT.

With respect to this clone: A read error may account for a junction end that differs from germline. The gene calls are TRBV7-7 and TRBJ2-5; 13 bases match TRBD2. The CDR3 totals 16 residues. Germline V gives CDR1 SSHAT, CDR2 FNYEAQ (reference sequence). CDR3 DNA: TGTGCTAGCAGCTTAGGGACTAGCGGGGAGGAAGAGACCCAGTACTTC. It yields the protein CASSLGTSGEEETQYF.

This clone showed up just a few times. The V and J genes are TRBV6-6 and TRBJ1-3; tentatively, D is TRBD1 (5 bases). The CDR3 length is 14 residues. Germline lookup yields CDR1 MNHNY and CDR2 SVGAGI (reference sequence). V was clipped by 7 bases and J by 2 bases, with 12 bases between them. For the CDR3, the DNA is TGTGCCAGCATCGCAGGGAACACTGGAAACACCATATATTTT. Its protein product is CASIAGNTGNTIYF.

The chain joins TRBV11-2 to TRBJ1-5; TRBD1 matches 7 bases. The CDR3 is made up of 15 amino acids. V gave up 4 bases and J gave up 3 bases; unmatched junction bases: 6. Germline assignment: CDR1 SGHAT and CDR2 FQNNGV. CDR3 nucleotides: TGTGCCAGCAGCTCAGGACAGGCTTTCAATCAGCCCCAGCATTTT. It is translated as CASSSGQAFNQPQHF.

The chain employs TRBV3-1 (or the pseudogene TRBV3-2) and TRBJ2-7; possible D gene TRBD2, 5 bases. The length of the CDR3 is 17 residues. Germline assignment: CDR1 LGHDT and CDR2 YNNKEL (reference sequence). V was trimmed by 11 bases and J by 3 bases, leaving 29 bases between them. In nucleotides, the CDR3 is TGTGCCTGCTGCCATGACCCCTCGGGAAACCACGACTACGAGCAGTACTTC. Protein: CACCHDPSGNHDYEQYF.